The 7 T cell receptor beta chains in this list originate from one sample, sequenced in a study of T cell changes during pregnancy in multiple sclerosis. Measured with immunoSEQ multiplex PCR; TCRdb has only the in-frame clones, and not every one. The repertoire includes some 50,000 clones, more than 85% of them detected once, and approximately 2.6% sits in the top ten. The starting material was CD8+ T cells from peripheral blood mononuclear cells, obtained in the second trimester of pregnancy. The receptors come from a female donor with multiple sclerosis, enrolled in a pregnancy study.

The chain couples TRBV2 to TRBJ2-5; a weak D match, TRBD1 (5 bases). Trimming cost V 6 bases and J 4 bases, with 18 bases left between them. CDR3 size: 15 residues. Germline loops: CDR1 SNHLY, CDR2 FYNNEI. CDR3 protein: CASSYSLGVPETQYF. The DNA for the CDR3 is TGTGCCAGCAGCTACAGTTTAGGGGTTCCAGAGACCCAGTACTTC.

The chain links TRBV4-3 to TRBJ2-5, with 7 nucleotides matching TRBD2. With V trimmed by 3 bases and J by 2 bases, 6 bases remained unmatched. Per the germline V gene, CDR1 is LGHNA and CDR2 is YSLEER. CDR3 length equals 15 residues. The CDR3 loop reads CASSHSAGLQETQYF. CDR3 nucleotides: TGCGCCAGCAGCCACTCAGCGGGACTACAAGAGACCCAGTACTTC.

The J gene is TRBJ1-4, the V gene TRBV5-6; no clear D. The CDR3 covers 14 residues. Germline assignment: CDR1 SGHDT and CDR2 YYEEEE. V was shortened by 7 bases and J by 0 bases, with 10 bases between the two germline ends. The CDR3 region is CASAQIATNEKLFF. CDR3 coding DNA: TGTGCCAGCGCCCAGATTGCAACTAATGAAAAACTGTTTTTT.

The chain employs TRBV30 and TRBJ2-2; perhaps TRBD1 as D (6 bases). The CDR3 spans 13 residues. Germline values: CDR1 GTSNPN, CDR2 SVGIG (reference sequence). V shed 5 bases and J shed 7 bases, with 14 bases lying between them. Here the CDR3 DNA reads TGTGCCTGGGAGCCAGGGGTGGGCGGGGAGCTGTTTTTT. Protein: CAWEPGVGGELFF.

The rearrangement uses TRBV14 and TRBJ1-2; D is unclear. Trimming removed 4 bases at V and 6 bases at J, with 18 bases between. Germline V gives CDR1 SGHDN, CDR2 FVKESK. The CDR3 has 15 amino acids. This chain's CDR3 is CASSPFPGEKDGYTF. The CDR3, as DNA: TGTGCCAGCAGCCCGTTCCCCGGGGAGAAGGATGGCTACACCTTC.

The V gene is TRBV7-6, the J gene TRBJ1-5; D unresolved. V was clipped by 2 bases and J by 5 bases, with 7 bases between them. Germline lookup yields CDR1 SGHVS and CDR2 FNYEAQ. CDR3 length equals 13 residues. This CDR3 reads CASSLFTDQPQHF. The CDR3, as DNA: TGTGCCAGCAGCTTATTCACGGATCAGCCCCAGCATTTT.

About this clone itself: An end of the junction differs from the germline gene, which may be a read error. The chain employs TRBV5-1 and TRBJ2-3, with 7 bases identical to TRBD2. Germline V lookup: CDR1 SGHRS, CDR2 YFSETQ. The length of the CDR3 is 14 residues. The CDR3 sequence: CASSLAGGTDTQYF. For the CDR3, the DNA is TGCGCCAGCAGTTTGGCGGGGGGCACAGATACGCAGTATTTT. The variable domain in full, with the rest retrieved from reference TRBV5-1 and TRBJ2-3, is KAGVTQTPRYLIKTRGQQVTLSCSPISGHRSVSWYQQTPGQGLQFLFEYFSETQRNKGNFPGRFSGRQFSNSRSEMNVSTLELGDSALYLCASSLAGGTDTQYFGPGTRLTVL.